The T cell receptor (beta chain) under discussion was sequenced for a study of shared clonotypes between healthy human individuals. Germline V gene data show CDR1 as SGHTA and CDR2 as FQGNSA. The CDR3 is made up of 16 amino acids. With 2 bases clipped from V and 1 base from J, the junction kept 3 bases outside the gene matches. Investigators spread the genomic DNA of each subset evenly over several immunoSEQ plates. TCRdb's copy holds only in-frame clones and misses some; the assay was immunoSEQ multiplex PCR. The sample lists about 680,000 clones, 73% seen once, with around 1.8% in the top ten. The sample taken for sequencing was memory CD4+ T cells sorted from blood. Indicated subset: CD45RA-negative fraction. The chain joins TRBV7-2 to TRBJ2-5, with 11 bases lining up with TRBD1. The TCR originated in a woman between 25 and 40 years old in good health. The CDR3 DNA reads TGTGCCAGCAGCTTATACGGGACAGGGGGCCAAGAGACCCAGTACTTC. This gives the protein CASSLYGTGGQETQYF. The full variable domain, completed using reference TRBV7-2 and TRBJ2-5, is GAGVSQSPSNKVTEKGKDVELRCDPISGHTALYWYRQSLGQGLEFLIYFQGNSAPDKSGLPSDRFSAERTGGSVSTLTIQRTQQEDSAVYLCASSLYGTGGQETQYFGPGTRLLVL.